This T cell receptor beta chain appears in the sequencing data of a study of T cells in localized non-small cell lung cancer. The CDR3 runs 15 residues. Germline V lookup: CDR1 SGHNT, CDR2 YENEEA. The ends were cut back, 6 bases at V and 2 bases at J, with 17 bases in the middle. Study-level results: Tumor samples were not multi-region, leaving intratumor heterogeneity unexcluded. A denser population of T cells in blood accompanied longer overall survival. Uninvolved adjacent lung showed the highest T cell clonality, exceeding tumor. When the top 100 tumor clones were examined, a median approximately 59 of them also appeared in the adjacent lung, which was paired and uninvolved.

This clone was seen only a few times. Its target is not known. Assay: immunoSEQ multiplex PCR; the TCRdb copy retains only in-frame clones and omits some. The sample has approximately 2,000 clones, roughly 24% seen once; the top ten hold roughly 13%. This TCR was recovered from a woman aged 40-69 years with stage II squamous cell lung carcinoma. The sample consisted of normal lung tissue next to the tumor, taken before any cancer treatment. The rearrangement joins TRBV11-3 to TRBJ2-7; tentative D call: TRBD2 (7 bases). This CDR3 is CASSTPGGLTYEQYF. CDR3 bases: TGTGCCAGCAGTACCCCCGGGGGGCTGACCTACGAGCAGTACTTC. Looking up the rest from reference TRBV11-3 and TRBJ2-7 gives the full variable domain: EAGVVQSPRYKIIEKKQPVAFWCNPISGHNTLYWYLQNLGQGPELLIRYENEEAVDDSQLPKDRFSAERLKGVDSTLKIQPAELGDSAVYLCASSTPGGLTYEQYFGPGTRLTVT.